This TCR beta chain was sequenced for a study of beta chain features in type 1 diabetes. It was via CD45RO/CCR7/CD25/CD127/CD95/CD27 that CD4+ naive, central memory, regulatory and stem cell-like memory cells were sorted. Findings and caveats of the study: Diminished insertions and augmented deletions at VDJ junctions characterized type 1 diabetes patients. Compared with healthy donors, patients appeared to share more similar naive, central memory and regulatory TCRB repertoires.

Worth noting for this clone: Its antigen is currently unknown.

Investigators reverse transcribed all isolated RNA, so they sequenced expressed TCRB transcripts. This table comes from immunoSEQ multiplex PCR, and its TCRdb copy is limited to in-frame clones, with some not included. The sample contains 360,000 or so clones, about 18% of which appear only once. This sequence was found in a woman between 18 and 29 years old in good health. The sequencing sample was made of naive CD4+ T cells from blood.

This chain's CDR3 is CASSFRGADTQYF. CDR3 in DNA: TGTGCCAGCAGTTTCCGGGGGGCAGATACGCAGTATTTT. The V and J genes are TRBV7-9 and TRBJ2-3, with 7 bases matching TRBD2. Germline assignment: CDR1 SEHNR and CDR2 FQNEAQ (reference sequence). V trimming: 6 bases; J trimming: 4 bases; junction bases outside the gene matches: 4. CDR3 length equals 13 residues.